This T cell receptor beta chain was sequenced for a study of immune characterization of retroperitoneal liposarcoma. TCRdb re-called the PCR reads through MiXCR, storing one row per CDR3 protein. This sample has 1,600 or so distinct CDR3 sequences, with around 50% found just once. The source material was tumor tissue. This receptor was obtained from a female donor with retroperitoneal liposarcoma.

The CDR3 nucleotides read TGTGCCAGCAGTTTCGACCCTTCCTACAATGAGCAGTTCTTC. The encoded protein is CASSFDPSYNEQFF. The chain carries TRBV6-5 and TRBJ2-1; D uncertain. Germline loops: CDR1 MNHEY, CDR2 SVGAGI. This CDR3 has 14 residues. V lost 4 bases, J lost 1 base, and 8 bases lay in between.